Presented here are 32 T cell receptor beta chains from one specimen sequenced in a study of T cells in Graves' hyperthyroidism and ophthalmopathy. The CDR3 regions of TCR beta were amplified from RNA transcripts. The TCR CDR3 first-round RT-PCR relied on the HTBI primer set. TCRdb redid the calling of the multiplex PCR reads with MiXCR, one entry per CDR3 protein. In the table there are a few hundred thousand distinct CDR3 sequences, less than 20% of which are singletons. Sequencing was carried out using blood. Receptor source: a woman between 18 and 29 years old with Graves' hyperthyroidism that later progressed to Graves' ophthalmopathy.

This clonotype occurred many times. This chain connects TRBV20-1 to TRBJ2-5, with D maybe TRBD1 (6 bases). The CDR3 runs to 16 residues. Germline lookup yields CDR1 DFQATT and CDR2 SNEGSKA (reference sequence). Trimming took 6 bases from V and 7 from J, leaving 27 bases between them. The chain's CDR3 is CSAHIEGELAFGTQYF. The CDR3 DNA reads as TGCAGTGCCCACATAGAGGGGGAGCTAGCTTTTGGGACCCAGTACTTC.

This clonotype was counted a few times. V and J are TRBV28 and TRBJ2-7; TRBD1 aligns across 7 bases. With V trimmed by 5 bases and J by 0 bases, 10 bases remained unmatched. This CDR3 is 16 amino acids long. Germline V lookup: CDR1 MDHEN, CDR2 SYDVKM. In nucleotides, the CDR3 is TGTGCCAGCAGTGAAGCAGGGGGTGAGAGCTCCTACGAGCAGTACTTC. This codes for CASSEAGGESSYEQYF.

This clonotype was detected many times. CDR3 residues: CASSPIRGPLPYEQYF. CDR3 bases: TGTGCCAGCAGTCCAATAAGGGGTCCTCTTCCCTACGAGCAGTACTTC. The chain has TRBV11-2 and TRBJ2-7; D possibly corresponds to TRBD1 (5 bases). CDR1 and CDR2 (germline): SGHAT, FQNNGV. The CDR3 runs 16 residues. V gave up 6 bases and J gave up 2 bases, with 20 bases separating them.

This clonotype turned up a few times. The J gene is TRBJ2-2, the V gene TRBV20-1, with 11 bases fitting TRBD2. The V and J ends lost 3 bases and 8 bases, in that order; junction bases with no gene match: 5. This CDR3 spans 14 amino acids. CDR1 is DFQATT and CDR2 is SNEGSKA in the germline V gene (reference sequence). CDR3 loop: CSARPTSGKGELFF. As DNA, the CDR3 is TGCAGTGCTAGGCCGACTAGCGGGAAGGGGGAGCTGTTTTTT.

To note about this clonotype: A much larger clone sits a single nucleotide away, making a read error possible. V usage is TRBV6-1 and J usage is TRBJ1-5; TRBD1 is a possible D gene (5 bases). V was pared by 6 bases and J by 0 bases, with 12 bases between. Per the germline V gene, CDR1 is MNHNS and CDR2 is SASEGT. The CDR3 contains 15 residues. Written as DNA, the CDR3 is TGTGCCAGCAGCGAGACGGGACTTAGCAATCAGCCCCAGCATTTT. As protein: CASSETGLSNQPQHF.

In this sample, this clonotype turned up many times. The chain uses TRBV5-1 and TRBJ2-4, with TRBD2 identical over 11 bases. The CDR3 sequence is 15 residues long. Per germline, CDR1 SGHRS and CDR2 YFSETQ. With V trimmed by 5 bases and J by 6 bases, 7 bases remained unmatched. Here the CDR3 reads CASRSTGTSGNIQYF. CDR3 in DNA: TGCGCCAGCAGATCTACCGGGACTAGCGGAAACATTCAGTACTTC.

This chain uses TRBV20-1 with TRBJ1-1; 9 nucleotides align to TRBD1. CDR1 is DFQATT and CDR2 is SNEGSKA in the germline V gene (reference sequence). Trimming cost V 2 bases and J 5 bases; bases outside gene matches: 12. The CDR3 contains 16 residues. CDR3: CSARLIPGTGWTEAFF. The CDR3 coding sequence is TGCAGTGCTAGACTAATCCCCGGGACAGGGTGGACTGAAGCTTTCTTT.

The sample holds many counts of this clonotype. The chain couples TRBV12-3 or TRBV12-4 to TRBJ2-3; 9 nucleotides agree with TRBD2. The trim removed 6 bases at V and 4 bases at J, leaving 14 bases unmatched. The CDR3 totals 17 residues. CDR3 region: CASRVTTGLAGADTQYF. CDR3 DNA sequence: TGTGCCAGCAGGGTCACCACGGGACTAGCCGGAGCAGATACGCAGTATTTT.

The chain uses TRBV4-1 and TRBJ1-5; D gene unclear. Trimming left V 0 bases short and J 4 bases short, with 7 bases between. The germline V gene encodes CDR1 MGHRA and CDR2 YSYEKL. The CDR3 has 14 amino acids. The CDR3 protein is CASSQDSINQPQHF. DNA for the CDR3: TGCGCCAGCAGCCAAGACAGTATTAATCAGCCCCAGCATTTT.

The chain uses TRBV27 and TRBJ2-7; 10 bases align to TRBD1. The ends lost 6 bases at V and 7 bases at J; junction bases unmatched: 9. CDR3 length equals 14 residues. CDR1 is MNHEY, CDR2 SMNVEV, per germline (reference sequence). The CDR3 loop is CASRLTGTGVEQYF. The CDR3 DNA follows: TGTGCCAGCAGACTAACCGGGACAGGGGTGGAGCAGTACTTC.

This chain links TRBV10-3 with TRBJ1-2; the D is unclear. The CDR3 has 14 amino acids. V lost 6 bases to trimming and J lost 8 bases, with 19 bases between them. Per germline, CDR1 ENHRY and CDR2 SYGVKD. The CDR3 DNA reads TGTGCCATCAGGGCCTCGCCGGCACCGGAGGGCTACACCTTC. Its translation: CAIRASPAPEGYTF.

This clonotype was observed at least ten times. The chain is built from TRBV7-9 and TRBJ2-3; 12 positions match TRBD2. This CDR3 comprises 15 residues. Germline CDR1 and CDR2: SEHNR and FQNEAQ (reference sequence). With 5 bases clipped from V and 6 bases from J, the junction kept 6 bases outside the gene matches. CDR3 DNA: TGTGCCAGCAGCGGGACCGGGACTAGCGGGGATACGCAGTATTTT. It encodes CASSGTGTSGDTQYF.

Remarks on this clonotype: A much larger clone lies one base from this, so it may be a read error. V and J are TRBV11-2 and TRBJ2-7, with D maybe TRBD1 (5 bases). V lost 5 bases and J 3 bases, leaving 17 bases between the germline ends. Germline V gives CDR1 SGHAT, CDR2 FQNNGV. The CDR3 loop spans 15 amino acids. The CDR3 sequence is CASSTRQYDGYEQYF. CDR3 DNA: TGTGCCAGCAGCACCCGACAGTATGACGGCTACGAGCAGTACTTC.

This clonotype came up many times. The chain joins TRBV15 to TRBJ2-7; 7 nucleotides match TRBD2. The CDR3 loop spans 15 amino acids. The V and J ends lost 1 base and 0 bases, in that order; junction bases with no gene match: 3. The germline CDR1 and CDR2 sequences are LNHNV and YYDKDF (reference sequence). The CDR3 sequence: CATSRGSSGSYEQYF. CDR3 nucleotide sequence: TGTGCCACCAGCAGAGGGTCTAGCGGCTCCTACGAGCAGTACTTC. The whole variable domain, remainder taken from reference TRBV15 and TRBJ2-7, is DAMVIQNPRYQVTQFGKPVTLSCSQTLNHNVMYWYQQKSSQAPKLLFHYYDKDFNNEADTPDNFQSRRPNTSFCFLDIRSPGLGDTAMYLCATSRGSSGSYEQYFGPGTRLTVT.

This clonotype was detected ten times or more. The chain combines TRBV7-8 with TRBJ2-5; 9 bases are a match to TRBD2. The V and J ends lost 2 bases and 3 bases, in that order; junction bases with no gene match: 10. CDR3 length: 17 residues. The germline CDR1 and CDR2 sequences are SGHVS and FQNEAQ. The CDR3 region is CASSLLPSGTLKETQYF. Written as DNA, the CDR3 is TGTGCCAGCAGCTTACTCCCTAGCGGGACCCTAAAAGAGACCCAGTACTTC.

The sample holds many counts of this clonotype. This chain links TRBV5-1 with TRBJ2-5, with 8 bases identical to TRBD1. Germline-derived CDR1 and CDR2 are SGHRS and YFSETQ. The CDR3 is 18 residues long. The V gene end was trimmed by 0 bases and the J gene end by 4 bases; junction bases not matched to a gene: 14. CDR3: CASSLAIRTGTRGETQYF. The CDR3 DNA is TGCGCCAGCAGCTTGGCAATCCGGACAGGGACGCGTGGAGAGACCCAGTACTTC. Full variable domain (remainder filled in from reference TRBV5-1 and TRBJ2-5): KAGVTQTPRYLIKTRGQQVTLSCSPISGHRSVSWYQQTPGQGLQFLFEYFSETQRNKGNFPGRFSGRQFSNSRSEMNVSTLELGDSALYLCASSLAIRTGTRGETQYFGPGTRLLVL.

This clonotype was counted many times. The V and J genes are TRBV10-3 and TRBJ2-5, with 13 bases fitting TRBD2. V gave up 4 bases and J gave up 4 bases; unmatched junction bases: 6. In germline, CDR1 is ENHRY, CDR2 SYGVKD. The CDR3 loop spans 16 amino acids. For the CDR3, the DNA is TGTGCCATCAGTGGTGGACTAGCGGGAGAAGGAGAGACCCAGTACTTC. Translated, it gives CAISGGLAGEGETQYF.

This chain links TRBV27 with TRBJ2-1; D gene uncertain. CDR1 is MNHEY, CDR2 SMNVEV, per germline (reference sequence). This CDR3 spans 11 amino acids. The V gene lost 6 bases and the J gene lost 7 bases, with 7 bases spanning the gap. The CDR3 protein is CASRKNNEQFF. The CDR3 nucleotides read TGTGCCAGCAGAAAGAATAATGAGCAGTTCTTC.

This clonotype has ten or more counts. This sequence joins TRBV7-6 and TRBJ1-5; D call uncertain. Trimming took 3 bases from V and 0 from J, leaving 24 bases between them. Germline V CDR1 and CDR2: SGHVS, FNYEAQ. The CDR3 loop spans 20 amino acids. The CDR3 protein is CASSLVQPAPGRYSNQPQHF. CDR3 DNA sequence: TGTGCCAGCAGCTTGGTTCAGCCAGCACCGGGAAGATATAGCAATCAGCCCCAGCATTTT.

This clonotype came up many times. The J gene is TRBJ2-1, the V gene TRBV20-1; no clear D gene. CDR1 DFQATT and CDR2 SNEGSKA come from the germline V gene (reference sequence). V gave up 1 base and J gave up 2 bases, with 6 bases separating them. The CDR3 spans 13 residues. The CDR3 DNA reads TGCAGTGCTAGAGCAACAGCCTACAATGAGCAGTTCTTC. Translating gives CSARATAYNEQFF.

With respect to this clonotype: This may come from a read error, since a much larger clone is one base off. The chain combines TRBV30 with TRBJ2-7; D is unresolved. The CDR3 has 12 amino acids. Germline V lookup: CDR1 GTSNPN, CDR2 SVGIG (reference sequence). CDR3 DNA sequence: TGTGCCTGGAGTGTTCCCGGCTACGAGCGGTACTTC. This codes for CAWSVPGYERYF. Drawing the rest from reference TRBV30 and TRBJ2-7, the complete variable domain is SQTIHQWPATLVQPVGSPLSLECTVEGTSNPNLYWYRQAAGRGLQLLFYSVGIGQISSEVPQNLSASRPQDRQFILSSKKLLLSDSGFYLCAWSVPGYERYFGPGTRLTVT.

This clonotype has a single count. The chain's CDR3 is CASSLNLTPTEAFF. As DNA, the CDR3 is TGTGCCAGCAGCTTGAACCTGACACCTACAGAAGCTTTCTTT. The chain recombines TRBV7-2 with TRBJ1-1; D is ambiguous. Germline CDR1 and CDR2: SGHTA and FQGNSA. CDR3 length equals 14 residues. V shed 3 bases and J shed 8 bases, with 16 bases lying between them. Variable domain in full (rest from reference TRBV7-2 and TRBJ1-1): GAGVSQSPSNKVTEKGKDVELRCDPISGHTALYWYRQSLGQGLEFLIYFQGNSAPDKSGLPSDRFSAERTGGSVSTLTIQRTQQEDSAVYLCASSLNLTPTEAFFGQGTRLTVV.

This clonotype was seen at least ten times. J is TRBJ2-3 and V is TRBV20-1, with 7 bases fitting TRBD2. V was clipped by 3 bases and J by 2 bases; unmatched bases: 14. Germline V gene data show CDR1 as DFQATT and CDR2 as SNEGSKA (reference sequence). The CDR3 consists of 17 residues. DNA of the CDR3: TGCAGTGCTAGGAGCCCCCTTCGCGGGAGTGTCACAGATACGCAGTATTTT. It is translated as CSARSPLRGSVTDTQYF.

This clonotype was recorded a few times. This rearrangement joins TRBV5-1 to TRBJ2-6; D possibly uses TRBD1 or TRBD2 (5 bases each). The CDR3 totals 17 residues. CDR1 SGHRS and CDR2 YFSETQ come from the germline V gene. V lost 3 bases and J 3 bases, leaving 16 bases between the germline ends. DNA of the CDR3: TGCGCCAGCAGCTCGACAGAACCCGCGGGTGGGGCCAACGTCCTGACTTTC. Amino acid sequence: CASSSTEPAGGANVLTF.

This clonotype was counted between two and nine times. V gene TRBV19 combines with J gene TRBJ2-1; D is ambiguous. Germline loops: CDR1 LNHDA, CDR2 SQIVND (reference sequence). The germline V and J ends were trimmed by 7 bases and 2 bases, with 12 bases remaining between them. CDR3 size: 14 residues. DNA for the CDR3: TGTGCCAGTACGTATGGCGGCACCTACAATGAGCAGTTCTTC. Translating it yields CASTYGGTYNEQFF.

The table lists this clonotype with many counts. This chain joins TRBV3-1 and TRBJ1-5; D unclear. The CDR3 totals 14 residues. Per the germline V gene, CDR1 is LGHDT and CDR2 is YNNKEL (reference sequence). Trimming cost V 1 base and J 9 bases, with 13 bases left between them. The CDR3: CASSQVAGAGPQHF. Written as DNA, the CDR3 is TGTGCCAGCAGCCAAGTGGCAGGCGCCGGGCCCCAGCATTTT. The variable domain in full, with the rest retrieved from reference TRBV3-1 and TRBJ1-5, is DTAVSQTPKYLVTQMGNDKSIKCEQNLGHDTMYWYKQDSKKFLKIMFSYNNKELIINETVPNRFSPKSPDKAHLNLHINSLELGDSAVYFCASSQVAGAGPQHFGDGTRLSIL.

To note about this clonotype: Just one base apart from a much larger clone, this may be a read error. The J gene is TRBJ1-5, the V gene TRBV20-1, with D perhaps TRBD1 (6 bases). From germline, CDR1 is DFQATT and CDR2 SNEGSKA (reference sequence). This CDR3 has 15 amino acids. The CDR3 loop is CSAKERLTGGQPRHF. CDR3 nucleotides: TGCAGTGCTAAGGAGAGGTTGACAGGCGGTCAGCCCCGGCATTTT.

The chain employs TRBV19 and TRBJ2-7; the match to TRBD2 covers 10 bases. Germline values: CDR1 LNHDA, CDR2 SQIVND (reference sequence). This CDR3 has 13 amino acids. V was clipped by 10 bases and J by 5 bases; unmatched bases: 8. This CDR3 reads CATYFSGRNEQYF. The CDR3 DNA follows: TGTGCCACCTATTTTAGCGGGAGGAACGAGCAGTACTTC.

There are many counts of this clonotype. The rearrangement uses TRBV6-5 and TRBJ1-1; D not resolved. This CDR3 is 14 amino acids long. Germline V gene lookup returns CDR1 MNHEY and CDR2 SVGAGI. Trimming took off 0 bases at V and 1 base at J, with 6 bases between the two ends. In DNA, the CDR3 is TGTGCCAGCAGTTACTCGAGCAAGAACACTGAAGCTTTCTTT. It translates to CASSYSSKNTEAFF.

This clonotype came up many times. The chain employs TRBV6-2 or TRBV6-3 and TRBJ1-2; D is uncertain. The CDR3 runs 12 residues. V lost 3 bases and J lost 3, with 5 bases in between. CDR1 and CDR2 (germline): MNHEY, SVGEGT. Here the CDR3 reads CASSYLDYGYTF. The CDR3 DNA reads as TGTGCCAGCAGTTATTTGGACTATGGCTACACCTTC.

This chain uses TRBV6-4 with TRBJ2-2; the match to TRBD1 covers 9 bases. V shed 3 bases, J shed 6 bases, and the junction held 5 bases outside the gene matches. Looked up from germline, CDR1 is MRHNA and CDR2 is SNTAGT. This CDR3 is 15 amino acids long. DNA for the CDR3: TGTGCCAGCAGTGAGGGGACAGGGAGTGCCGGGGAGCTGTTTTTT. Translated: CASSEGTGSAGELFF.

A word on this clonotype: Since a much larger clone is just one base distant, this may be a read error. The chain uses TRBV2 and TRBJ1-5, with D hard to call. V was trimmed by 6 bases and J by 0 bases, leaving 15 bases between them. Germline-derived CDR1 and CDR2 are SNHLY and FYNNEI. The CDR3 has 16 residues. CDR3 protein: CASSRTNPYSNQPQHF. CDR3 coding DNA: TGTGCCAGCAGCAGGACGAACCCGTATAGCAATCAGCCCCAGCATTTT.